Below, 23 T cell receptor beta chains from the same sample are listed, as sequenced in a study of CXCR3-negative and CXCR3-positive naive CD8 T cells. Libraries were UMI-labeled 5' RACE TRB cDNA. Each CDR3 protein gets one entry in TCRdb, which reprocessed the 5' RACE reads and gives no DNA. Its table lists over 70,000 distinct CDR3 sequences. The specimen sequenced was naive CXCR3- CD8+ T cells from blood. The subset: CD45RO-CCR7+CD27+CD95- naive CD8+ T cells lacking CXCR3 (TNR3-). These receptors originate from a human donor in good health. Some clones in this sample may be carry-over from other donors' samples.

The chain recombines TRBV9 with TRBJ2-1; TCRdb returns TRBD2, unconfirmable since there is no DNA. Germline lookup yields CDR1 SGDLS and CDR2 YYNGEE. This CDR3 is 15 amino acids long. CDR3 region: CASSALSGGANEQFF.

The chain links TRBV6-6 to TRBJ1-1; TCRdb names TRBD1, which stays unverified in the absence of DNA. The germline gives CDR1 MNHNY, CDR2 SVGAGI (reference sequence). CDR3 length: 15 amino acids. CDR3 protein: CASSSTGTGGTEAFF.

The J gene is TRBJ2-1, the V gene TRBV24-1; TCRdb selects TRBD2, and the lack of DNA leaves this call unchecked. The germline gives CDR1 KGHDR, CDR2 SFDVKD. The CDR3 has 14 amino acids. CDR3 sequence reads: CATSDSDFPDEQFF.

The V and J genes are TRBV5-1 and TRBJ2-7; the D gene TCRdb calls, TRBD1, cannot be checked with no DNA. Germline V lookup: CDR1 SGHRS, CDR2 YFSETQ. This CDR3 is 14 amino acids long. The CDR3 region is CASSLKTGDYEQYF.

The J gene is TRBJ2-6, the V gene TRBV3-1; TCRdb proposes TRBD1, but this gene call is untestable without DNA. CDR1 and CDR2 (germline): LGHDT, YNNKEL (reference sequence). The CDR3 length is 17 residues. The CDR3 protein is CASSQEQGASGANVLTF. The full variable domain, completed using reference TRBV3-1 and TRBJ2-6, is DTAVSQTPKYLVTQMGNDKSIKCEQNLGHDTMYWYKQDSKKFLKIMFSYNNKELIINETVPNRFSPKSPDKAHLNLHINSLELGDSAVYFCASSQEQGASGANVLTFGAGSRLTVL.

The V call is TRBV9, the J call TRBJ2-1; TCRdb calls TRBD1, which cannot be checked without DNA. This CDR3 comprises 20 residues. Germline V CDR1 and CDR2: SGDLS, YYNGEE. CDR3 loop: CASSVYPIFVEQGLGNEQFF.

The chain employs TRBV19 and TRBJ2-1. The CDR3 is 14 residues long. CDR1 LNHDA and CDR2 SQIVND come from the germline V gene (reference sequence). This CDR3 reads CASSGVGPYNEQFF.

CDR3 loop: CSVEDQGADEKLFF. The rearrangement links TRBV29-1 to TRBJ1-4; TCRdb calls TRBD1, which cannot be checked without DNA. This CDR3 region has 14 residues. The germline CDR1 and CDR2 sequences are SQVTM and ANQGSEA.

This chain links TRBV6-2 or TRBV6-3 with TRBJ1-5. The CDR3 is 15 amino acids. Germline-derived CDR1 and CDR2 are MNHEY and SVGEGT. The CDR3 region is CASSSAEYSNQPQHF.

This chain links TRBV12-3 or TRBV12-4 with TRBJ2-7; checking the TCRdb D call of TRBD2 is not possible without DNA. The length of the CDR3 is 13 residues. The chain's CDR3 is CASKLASSYEQYF.

The V and J genes are TRBV29-1 and TRBJ1-3; TCRdb names TRBD1, which stays unverified in the absence of DNA. CDR3 length: 12 amino acids. The germline V gene encodes CDR1 SQVTM and CDR2 ANQGSEA. The CDR3 spells CSVGGAGNTIYF. Full variable domain (outside the CDR3, taken from reference TRBV29-1 and TRBJ1-3): SAVISQKPSRDICQRGTSLTIQCQVDSQVTMMFWYRQQPGQSLTLIATANQGSEATYESGFVIDKFPISRPNLTFSTLTVSNMSPEDSSIYLCSVGGAGNTIYFGEGSWLTVV.

V is TRBV29-1 and J is TRBJ2-2; the D gene TCRdb calls, TRBD2, cannot be checked with no DNA. The germline CDR1 and CDR2 sequences are SQVTM and ANQGSEA. The CDR3 has 16 amino acids. CDR3: CSAPVTSGGATGELFF.

The V and J genes are TRBV5-5 and TRBJ2-7; the D gene TCRdb calls, TRBD1, cannot be checked with no DNA. The germline V gene has CDR1 SGHKS and CDR2 YYEKEE (reference sequence). The CDR3 has 15 residues. The CDR3 spells CASSLGPAETYEQYF.

The chain has TRBV29-1 and TRBJ1-1; TCRdb designates TRBD1, a call that cannot be tested without DNA. This CDR3 spans 14 amino acids. CDR1 and CDR2 from the germline V gene are SQVTM and ANQGSEA. The CDR3 loop reads CSLIIPRGGTEAFF. Based on the CDR3 plus reference TRBV29-1 and TRBJ1-1, the full variable domain is SAVISQKPSRDICQRGTSLTIQCQVDSQVTMMFWYRQQPGQSLTLIATANQGSEATYESGFVIDKFPISRPNLTFSTLTVSNMSPEDSSIYLCSLIIPRGGTEAFFGQGTRLTVV.

The chain has TRBV4-3 and TRBJ1-2; TCRdb calls TRBD1, which cannot be checked without DNA. The length of the CDR3 is 14 residues. Per germline, CDR1 LGHNA and CDR2 YSLEER. CDR3 sequence: CASSPTGTDYGYTF.

The rearrangement links TRBV28 to TRBJ2-7; the D gene TCRdb calls, TRBD1, cannot be checked with no DNA. This CDR3 contains 11 residues. Germline CDR1 reads MDHEN; CDR2 reads SYDVKM. The CDR3 loop is CASSLRGGRYF.

The chain combines TRBV10-3 with TRBJ2-7; there is no DNA to check the TCRdb D call of TRBD2. The germline V gene encodes CDR1 ENHRY and CDR2 SYGVKD. The CDR3 spans 15 residues. The CDR3 sequence is CAISEGDYISCEQYF.

This chain links TRBV18 with TRBJ2-7. This CDR3 is built from 14 residues. Germline CDR1 is KGHSH and CDR2 is LQKENI. CDR3: CASSPSKSSYEQYF.

V gene TRBV29-1 combines with J gene TRBJ2-5; there is no DNA to check the TCRdb D call of TRBD2. CDR1 SQVTM and CDR2 ANQGSEA come from the germline V gene. This CDR3 has 15 residues. The chain's CDR3 is CSVGTSGNLEETQYF.

The chain carries TRBV29-1 and TRBJ2-3. Per germline, CDR1 SQVTM and CDR2 ANQGSEA. CDR3 length: 13 amino acids. CDR3 region: CSVDFGLTDTQYF.

Its frequency marks this clonotype as medium-sized. The genes are TRBV4-3 and TRBJ2-3. Germline CDR1 reads LGHNA; CDR2 reads YSLEER. The CDR3 covers 14 residues. CDR3 protein: CASSQEVNTDTQYF.

The rearrangement links TRBV30 to TRBJ1-1; there is no DNA to check the TCRdb D call of TRBD1. The CDR3 length is 16 residues. In germline, CDR1 is GTSNPN, CDR2 SVGIG (reference sequence). The CDR3 loop reads CAWSEGTGGYYSEAFF. Together with reference TRBV30 and TRBJ1-1, the CDR3 gives the full variable domain: SQTIHQWPATLVQPVGSPLSLECTVEGTSNPNLYWYRQAAGRGLQLLFYSVGIGQISSEVPQNLSASRPQDRQFILSSKKLLLSDSGFYLCAWSEGTGGYYSEAFFGQGTRLTVV.

V gene TRBV3-1 combines with J gene TRBJ1-2. CDR3 size: 15 residues. Germline V gene data show CDR1 as LGHDT and CDR2 as YNNKEL (reference sequence). The CDR3 is CASSPNGEVLYGYTF.